A single sample gave rise to the 15 T cell receptor beta chains below, sequenced in a study of early T cells in non-severe SARS-CoV-2 infection (dated by TCRdb to the early 2020s). The library was obtained by 5' RACE. The sequencer listed for this sample is NextSeq 500. TCRdb reworked the public reads: Q25 trimming with fastp, MiXCR clone assembly, productive beta chains retained. Rows are unified per CDR3 protein, each entry keeping the most common DNA and genes. Across this sample there are some 50,000 distinct CDR3 sequences, with approximately 8% seen only once. The ten largest clones take up under 4.5% of the sample. The sample here was whole blood, taken at baseline. These receptor sequences come from an adult who was a healthcare worker with PCR-confirmed SARS-CoV-2 infection or an uninfected control (not recorded which).

This clonotype has more than one count but fewer than ten. The rearrangement joins TRBV3-1 to TRBJ2-3; maybe TRBD2 (6 bases). Trimming shortened V by 4 bases and J by 4 bases, and 12 bases separated the two germline ends. Germline V gene lookup returns CDR1 LGHDT and CDR2 YNNKEL (reference sequence). This CDR3 contains 14 residues. CDR3 region: CASSPYGSADTQYF. CDR3 nucleotide sequence: TGTGCCAGCAGCCCCTACGGGAGTGCAGATACGCAGTATTTT.

This clonotype has ten or more counts. This chain joins TRBV14 and TRBJ1-2; 7 nucleotides align to TRBD1. V was clipped by 5 bases and J by 5 bases; unmatched bases: 8. Looked up from germline, CDR1 is SGHDN and CDR2 is FVKESK. The CDR3 length is 14 residues. The CDR3 region is CASSTWDSQYGYTF. In DNA form, the CDR3 reads TGTGCCAGCAGCACCTGGGACAGCCAATATGGCTACACCTTC.

J is TRBJ2-7 and V is TRBV27; D is perhaps TRBD1 (5 bases). The CDR3 consists of 12 residues. Germline V gene data show CDR1 as MNHEY and CDR2 as SMNVEV (reference sequence). V gave up 4 bases and J gave up 5 bases, with 9 bases separating them. The CDR3 protein is CASSSRGHEQYF. The CDR3, as DNA: TGTGCCAGCAGTTCTAGGGGCCACGAGCAGTACTTC.

This chain joins TRBV5-5 and TRBJ1-2; D unresolved. Per the germline V gene, CDR1 is SGHKS and CDR2 is YYEKEE (reference sequence). Trimming cost V 1 base and J 2 bases, with 12 bases left between them. The CDR3 extends over 15 amino acids. The CDR3 sequence: CASSLLVAGNYGYTF. Here the CDR3 DNA reads TGTGCCAGCAGCTTGTTAGTTGCGGGCAACTATGGCTACACCTTC.

Ten or more counts support this clonotype. This sequence joins TRBV5-8 and TRBJ1-1; D gene uncertain. CDR3 size: 15 residues. V lost 4 bases, J lost 0 bases, and 13 bases lay in between. Germline V gene data show CDR1 as SGHTS and CDR2 as YDEGEE. The CDR3 loop is CASSGEGLLNTEAFF. The CDR3 bases are TGTGCCAGCAGCGGCGAGGGTCTCTTGAACACTGAAGCTTTCTTT.

The genes are TRBV30 and TRBJ1-5; 7 nucleotides match TRBD1. The J segment lost 2 bases and the V segment lost 1 base, leaving 5 bases of the junction unmatched. Germline CDR1 reads GTSNPN; CDR2 reads SVGIG (reference sequence). This CDR3 is built from 15 residues. CDR3 sequence reads: CAWSAFTGGNQPQHF. CDR3 nucleotides: TGTGCCTGGAGTGCCTTTACAGGGGGCAATCAGCCCCAGCATTTT.

This clonotype was seen repeatedly, ten times or more. The V call is TRBV6-4, the J call TRBJ2-3; 9 nucleotides agree with TRBD2. The germline CDR1 and CDR2 sequences are MRHNA and SNTAGT. The CDR3 length is 14 residues. Trimming took 7 bases from V and 2 from J; bases not matched to a gene: 4. CDR3 loop: CASKASGDTDTQYF. The CDR3 coding sequence is TGTGCCAGCAAGGCTAGCGGGGACACAGATACGCAGTATTTT.

This clonotype has just a few counts. The chain is built from TRBV7-8 and TRBJ2-3; either TRBD1 or TRBD2 may fit D (5 bases each). The CDR3 runs to 15 residues. The germline V gene has CDR1 SGHVS and CDR2 FQNEAQ. The ends were cut back, 4 bases at V and 2 bases at J, with 13 bases in the middle. The CDR3 DNA sequence: TGTGCCAGCAGCTCTAGGACGGGACCCACAGATACGCAGTATTTT. This gives the protein CASSSRTGPTDTQYF.

This clonotype appeared many times. This chain links TRBV20-1 with TRBJ1-5; D is undetermined. The CDR3 has 13 residues. The germline gives CDR1 DFQATT, CDR2 SNEGSKA (reference sequence). The V end lost 5 bases, the J end lost 4 bases, and 12 bases lay between the germline ends. CDR3 sequence reads: CSAVAAANQPQHF. CDR3 sequence (DNA): TGCAGTGCTGTGGCGGCAGCTAATCAGCCCCAGCATTTT.

This clonotype was seen only a few times. The chain employs TRBV28 and TRBJ1-5, with D tentatively TRBD1 (6 bases). Germline CDR1 MDHEN, CDR2 SYDVKM. This CDR3 region has 12 residues. V lost 10 bases, J lost 3 bases, and 10 bases lay in between. CDR3 amino acids: CATGGLNQPQHF. The DNA of the CDR3 is TGTGCCACCGGGGGGCTCAATCAGCCCCAGCATTTT.

This clonotype was seen at least ten times. The J gene is TRBJ2-7, the V gene TRBV10-2; no firm D call. Deletions cut 7 bases from V and 3 bases from J, with 7 bases between. CDR1 is WSHSY, CDR2 SAAADI, per germline. The CDR3 extends over 11 amino acids. CDR3: CASMIDYEQYF. The CDR3 coding sequence is TGCGCCAGCATGATTGACTACGAGCAGTACTTC.

J is TRBJ2-7 and V is TRBV24-1; 7 bases are a match to TRBD1. The length of the CDR3 is 16 residues. In germline, CDR1 is KGHDR, CDR2 SFDVKD. Trimming at V came to 8 bases and at J to 5 bases, leaving 17 bases not matched to a gene. The chain's CDR3 is CATTRDPQTGSDEQYF. The CDR3 coding sequence is TGTGCCACCACCCGGGACCCCCAGACAGGGAGTGACGAGCAGTACTTC.

The gene calls are TRBV6-1 and TRBJ1-5, with 9 bases matching TRBD1. Germline V gene data show CDR1 as MNHNS and CDR2 as SASEGT. The CDR3 runs to 16 residues. J gave up 7 bases and V 4 bases, and 11 bases lay outside the gene matches. CDR3 DNA sequence: TGTGCCAGCAGTGTACAACAGGGGGCGAGAGGACAGCCCCAGCATTTT. Its protein product is CASSVQQGARGQPQHF.

The chain is built from TRBV4-2 and TRBJ2-1, with D unresolved. CDR1 LGHNA and CDR2 YNFKEQ come from the germline V gene. Trimming left V 3 bases short and J 0 bases short, with 9 bases between. The CDR3 totals 15 residues. CDR3 region: CASSQTRSSYNEQFF. CDR3 DNA sequence: TGTGCCAGCAGCCAGACTCGTAGCTCCTACAATGAGCAGTTCTTC.

This clonotype showed up just a few times. V and J are TRBV18 and TRBJ2-7, with D uncertain. With 6 bases removed from V and 1 base from J, the gap between germline ends came to 7 bases. CDR3 length: 12 residues. Germline V lookup: CDR1 KGHSH, CDR2 LQKENI. The CDR3 DNA reads TGTGCCAGCTCGCTCCAATCCTACGAGCAGTACTTC. It yields the protein CASSLQSYEQYF.